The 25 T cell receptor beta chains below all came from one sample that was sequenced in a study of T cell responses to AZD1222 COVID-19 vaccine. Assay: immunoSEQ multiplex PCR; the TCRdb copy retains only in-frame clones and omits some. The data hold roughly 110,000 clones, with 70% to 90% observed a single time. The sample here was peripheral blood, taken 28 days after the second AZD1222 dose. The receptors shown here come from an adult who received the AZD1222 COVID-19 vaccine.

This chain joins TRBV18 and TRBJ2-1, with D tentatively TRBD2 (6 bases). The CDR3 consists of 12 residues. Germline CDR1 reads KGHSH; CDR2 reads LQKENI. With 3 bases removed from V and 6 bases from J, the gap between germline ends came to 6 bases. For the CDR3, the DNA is TGTGCCAGCTCACCGGGGGGCAATGAGCAGTTCTTC. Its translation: CASSPGGNEQFF.

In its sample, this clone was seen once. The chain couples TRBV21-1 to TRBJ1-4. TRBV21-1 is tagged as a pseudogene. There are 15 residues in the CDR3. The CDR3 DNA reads TGTGCCAGCAGCAAAGGCGGAGGGGTGGGTGAAAAACTGTTTTTT. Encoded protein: CASSKGGGVGEKLFF.

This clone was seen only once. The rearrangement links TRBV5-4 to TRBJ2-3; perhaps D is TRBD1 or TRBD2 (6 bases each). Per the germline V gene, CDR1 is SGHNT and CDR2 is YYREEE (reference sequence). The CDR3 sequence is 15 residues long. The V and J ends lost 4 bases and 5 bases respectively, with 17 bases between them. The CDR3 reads CASSPGPGAGDTQYF. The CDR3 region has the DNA TGTGCCAGCAGCCCAGGTCCGGGGGCCGGAGATACGCAGTATTTT.

CDR3 coding DNA: TGTGCCAGCAGCCCGCACCCTTTAGATACGCAGTATTTT. Protein: CASSPHPLDTQYF. This chain connects TRBV3-1 (or the pseudogene TRBV3-2) to TRBJ2-3; D remains unclear. V dropped 4 bases and J dropped 5 bases, with 10 bases sitting between them. Germline V gene sequence: CDR1 LGHDT, CDR2 YNNKEL (reference sequence). This CDR3 has 13 amino acids.

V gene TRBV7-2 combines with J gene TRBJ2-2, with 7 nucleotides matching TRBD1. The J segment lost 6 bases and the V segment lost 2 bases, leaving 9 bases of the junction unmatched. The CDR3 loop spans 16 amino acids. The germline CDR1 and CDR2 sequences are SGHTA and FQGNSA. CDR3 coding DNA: TGTGCCAGCAGCTTAAGGGGGACAGCTTCCGCCGGGGAGCTGTTTTTT. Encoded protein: CASSLRGTASAGELFF.

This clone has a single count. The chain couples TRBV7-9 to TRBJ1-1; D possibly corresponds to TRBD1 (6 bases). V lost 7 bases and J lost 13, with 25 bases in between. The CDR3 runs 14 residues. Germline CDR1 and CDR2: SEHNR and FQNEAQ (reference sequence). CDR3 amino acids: CASKKGDTQGLGFF. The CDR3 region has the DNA TGTGCCAGCAAAAAAGGGGACACACAGGGATTGGGTTTCTTT.

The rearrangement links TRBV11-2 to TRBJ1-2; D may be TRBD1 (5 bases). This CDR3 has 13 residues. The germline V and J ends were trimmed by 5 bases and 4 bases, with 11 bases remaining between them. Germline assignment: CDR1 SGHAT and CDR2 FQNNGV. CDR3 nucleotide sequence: TGTGCCAGCAGCCCCTCGACAGTCTATGGCTACACCTTC. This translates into CASSPSTVYGYTF.

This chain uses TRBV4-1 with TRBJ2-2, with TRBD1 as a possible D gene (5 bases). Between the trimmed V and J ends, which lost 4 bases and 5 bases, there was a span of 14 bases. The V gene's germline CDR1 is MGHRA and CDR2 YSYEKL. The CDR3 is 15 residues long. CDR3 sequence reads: CASSLDSPRTGELFF. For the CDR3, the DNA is TGCGCCAGCAGCCTTGACAGCCCGAGAACCGGGGAGCTGTTTTTT.

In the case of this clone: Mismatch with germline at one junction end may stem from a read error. Here the CDR3 DNA reads TGTGCCGGCAGTTACTCGGCTAGCGGGTCCTACGAGCAGTACTTC. Translation: CAGSYSASGSYEQYF. This rearrangement joins TRBV6-5 to TRBJ2-7; 8 nucleotides line up with TRBD2. There are 15 residues in the CDR3. Germline V lookup: CDR1 MNHEY, CDR2 SVGAGI.

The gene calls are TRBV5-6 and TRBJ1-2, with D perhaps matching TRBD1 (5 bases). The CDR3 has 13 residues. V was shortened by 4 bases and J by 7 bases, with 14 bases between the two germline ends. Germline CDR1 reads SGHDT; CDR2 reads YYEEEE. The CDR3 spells CASSQREGLGYTF. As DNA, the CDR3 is TGTGCCAGCAGCCAAAGGGAGGGGCTTGGCTACACCTTC.

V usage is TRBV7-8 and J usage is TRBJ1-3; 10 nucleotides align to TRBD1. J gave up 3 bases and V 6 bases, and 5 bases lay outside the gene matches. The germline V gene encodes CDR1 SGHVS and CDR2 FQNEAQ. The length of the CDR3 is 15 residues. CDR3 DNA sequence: TGTGCCAGCAGGACAGGGGGCGATTATGGAAACACCATATATTTT. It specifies CASRTGGDYGNTIYF.

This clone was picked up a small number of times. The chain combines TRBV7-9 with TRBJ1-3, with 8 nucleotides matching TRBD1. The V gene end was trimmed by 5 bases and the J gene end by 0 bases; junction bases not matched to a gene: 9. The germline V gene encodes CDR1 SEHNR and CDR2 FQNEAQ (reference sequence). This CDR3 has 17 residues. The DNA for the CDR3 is TGTGCCAGCAGCATCTACCGGGACAGGCCCTCTGGAAACACCATATATTTT. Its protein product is CASSIYRDRPSGNTIYF.

The CDR3 spells CASSQDLGLAGGSETQYF. CDR3 in DNA: TGTGCCAGCAGCCAAGATCTCGGACTAGCGGGGGGATCAGAGACCCAGTACTTC. This chain joins TRBV3-1 (or the pseudogene TRBV3-2) and TRBJ2-5; 14 bases agree with TRBD2. Germline CDR1 LGHDT, CDR2 YNNKEL (reference sequence). The CDR3 contains 18 residues. Losses at the gene ends were 0 bases for V and 4 bases for J; bases not matched to a gene: 7.

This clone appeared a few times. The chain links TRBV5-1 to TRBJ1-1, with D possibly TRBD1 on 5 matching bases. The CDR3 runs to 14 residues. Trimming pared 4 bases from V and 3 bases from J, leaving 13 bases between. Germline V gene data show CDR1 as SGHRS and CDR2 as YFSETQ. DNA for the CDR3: TGCGCCAGCAGCCTGGGGTTACAGGACACTGAAGCTTTCTTT. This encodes CASSLGLQDTEAFF.

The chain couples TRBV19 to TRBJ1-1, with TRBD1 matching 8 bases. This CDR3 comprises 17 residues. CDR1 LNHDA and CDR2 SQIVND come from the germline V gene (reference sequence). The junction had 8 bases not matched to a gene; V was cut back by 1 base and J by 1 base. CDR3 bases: TGTGCCAGTAGTATAGCCTCAAGACAGGGGAAGAACACTGAAGCTTTCTTT. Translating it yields CASSIASRQGKNTEAFF.

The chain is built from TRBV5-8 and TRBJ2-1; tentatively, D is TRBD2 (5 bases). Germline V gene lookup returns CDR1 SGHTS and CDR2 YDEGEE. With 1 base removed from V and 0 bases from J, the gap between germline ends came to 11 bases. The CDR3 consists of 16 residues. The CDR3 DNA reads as TGTGCCAGCAGCTTGTTAGAGGGTGACTCCTACAATGAGCAGTTCTTC. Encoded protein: CASSLLEGDSYNEQFF.

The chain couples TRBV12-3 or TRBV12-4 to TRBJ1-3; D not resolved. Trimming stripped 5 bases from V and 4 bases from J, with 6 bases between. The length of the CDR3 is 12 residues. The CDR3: CASSPGGNTIYF. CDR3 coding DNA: TGTGCCAGCAGTCCCGGGGGAAACACCATATATTTT.

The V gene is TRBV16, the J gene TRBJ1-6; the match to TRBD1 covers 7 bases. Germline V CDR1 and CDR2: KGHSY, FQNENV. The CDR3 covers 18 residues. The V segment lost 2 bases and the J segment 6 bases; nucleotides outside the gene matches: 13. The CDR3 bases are TGTGCCAGCAGCCAAACCCAGGTTCGGACAGGTCTTAATTCACCCCTCCACTTT. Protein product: CASSQTQVRTGLNSPLHF. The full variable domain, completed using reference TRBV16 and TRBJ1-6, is GEEVAQTPKHLVRGEGQKAKLYCAPIKGHSYVFWYQQVLKNEFKFLISFQNENVFDETGMPKERFSAKCLPNSPCSLEIQATKLEDSAVYFCASSQTQVRTGLNSPLHFGNGTRLTVT.

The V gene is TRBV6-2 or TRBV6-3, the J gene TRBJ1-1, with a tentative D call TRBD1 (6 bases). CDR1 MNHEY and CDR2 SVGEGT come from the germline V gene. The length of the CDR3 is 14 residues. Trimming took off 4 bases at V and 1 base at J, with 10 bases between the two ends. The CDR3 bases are TGTGCCAGCAGTTGGGACACCCGGAACACTGAAGCTTTCTTT. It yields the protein CASSWDTRNTEAFF.

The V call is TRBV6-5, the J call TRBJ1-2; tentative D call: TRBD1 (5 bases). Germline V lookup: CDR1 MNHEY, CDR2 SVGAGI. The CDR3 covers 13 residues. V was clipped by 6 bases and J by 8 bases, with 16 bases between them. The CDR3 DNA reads TGTGCCAGCAGCCCACCCCTCGGGGACGGCTACACCTTC. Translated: CASSPPLGDGYTF.

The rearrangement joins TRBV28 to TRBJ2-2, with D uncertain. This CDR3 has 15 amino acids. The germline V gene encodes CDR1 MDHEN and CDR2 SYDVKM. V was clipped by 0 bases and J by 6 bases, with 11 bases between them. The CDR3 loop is CASSLWQVGPGELFF. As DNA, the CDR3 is TGTGCCAGCAGTTTATGGCAGGTCGGGCCCGGGGAGCTGTTTTTT.

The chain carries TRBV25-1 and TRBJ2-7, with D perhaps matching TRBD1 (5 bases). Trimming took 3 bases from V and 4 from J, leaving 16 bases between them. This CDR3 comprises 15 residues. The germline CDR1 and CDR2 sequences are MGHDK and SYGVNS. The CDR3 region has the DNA TGTGCCAGCAGTGATGAGTCAGACAGAAATTACGAGCAGTACTTC. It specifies CASSDESDRNYEQYF.

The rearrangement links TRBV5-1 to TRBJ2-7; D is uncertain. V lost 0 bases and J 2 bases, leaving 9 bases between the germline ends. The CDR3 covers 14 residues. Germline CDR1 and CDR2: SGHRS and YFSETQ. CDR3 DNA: TGCGCCAGCAGCTTGGGTGGGTATCCCTACGAGCAGTACTTC. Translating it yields CASSLGGYPYEQYF.

The CDR3 is CAWAVNTEAFF. The CDR3 nucleotides are TGTGCCTGGGCAGTGAACACTGAAGCTTTCTTT. The gene calls are TRBV30 and TRBJ1-1; D gene unclear. Deletions cut 5 bases from V and 0 bases from J, with 4 bases between. The CDR3 consists of 11 residues. Germline CDR1 GTSNPN, CDR2 SVGIG (reference sequence).

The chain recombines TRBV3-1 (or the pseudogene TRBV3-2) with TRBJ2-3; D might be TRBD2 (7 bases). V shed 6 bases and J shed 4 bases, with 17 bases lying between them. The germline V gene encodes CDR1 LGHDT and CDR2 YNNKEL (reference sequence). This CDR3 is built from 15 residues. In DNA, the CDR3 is TGTGCCAGCAGAACACGGGGGGCCTCGGCAGATACGCAGTATTTT. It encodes CASRTRGASADTQYF.